Below, 24 T cell receptor beta chains from the same sample are listed, as sequenced in a study of CD8+ T cells in alopecia areata. RNA, once extracted, was reverse transcribed into cDNA for use as the sequencing template. Clones were read by immunoSEQ multiplex PCR, and TCRdb kept only the in-frame ones, dropping some. The profile covers 85,000 to 110,000 clones, with roughly 50% appearing a single time and roughly 9% taken by the ten largest. The sample consisted of CD4+ T cells sorted from blood. All receptors derive from a human donor in good health.

This clone has just one count. As DNA, the CDR3 is TGTGCCTGGAGTGGGGCCAGCCAAGAGACCCAGTACTTC. It codes for CAWSGASQETQYF. V usage is TRBV30 and J usage is TRBJ2-5, with D uncertain. Trimming stripped 1 base from V and 1 base from J, with 7 bases between. CDR3 length: 13 amino acids. Germline-derived CDR1 and CDR2 are GTSNPN and SVGIG (reference sequence).

The chain is built from TRBV7-6 and TRBJ2-3; no reliable D call. CDR1 is SGHVS and CDR2 is FNYEAQ in the germline V gene. The V and J ends lost 5 bases and 4 bases respectively, with 13 bases between them. CDR3 length equals 14 residues. The CDR3 sequence: CASSPSVASDTQYF. The CDR3 nucleotides read TGTGCCAGCAGCCCCTCGGTAGCCTCAGATACGCAGTATTTT.

This clone has just a few counts. The chain has TRBV6-1 and TRBJ2-5; 10 positions agree with TRBD2. Germline-derived CDR1 and CDR2 are MNHNS and SASEGT. The ends lost 1 base at V and 2 bases at J; junction bases unmatched: 4. The CDR3 is 16 residues long. As DNA, the CDR3 is TGTGCCAGCAGTGAAGGGATTAGCGGGGGGCAAGAGACCCAGTACTTC. It specifies CASSEGISGGQETQYF.

This clone was detected a few times. The V and J genes are TRBV6-1 and TRBJ2-5; D not certain. Germline-derived CDR1 and CDR2 are MNHNS and SASEGT. Trimming cost V 4 bases and J 5 bases, with 8 bases left between them. The CDR3 runs 12 residues. In DNA, the CDR3 is TGTGCCAGCAGTGCGGCGATGGAGACCCAGTACTTC. Protein sequence: CASSAAMETQYF.

The chain uses TRBV7-9 and TRBJ1-2, with unresolved D. The ends were cut back, 5 bases at V and 5 bases at J, with 9 bases in the middle. The CDR3 sequence is 12 residues long. CDR1 and CDR2 from the germline V gene are SEHNR and FQNEAQ (reference sequence). CDR3 loop: CASSQAAYGYTF. Here the CDR3 DNA reads TGTGCCAGCAGCCAGGCCGCGTATGGCTACACCTTC.

V usage is TRBV5-1 and J usage is TRBJ2-5; 8 bases map to TRBD1. V lost 4 bases and J lost 5; bases outside the gene matches: 7. CDR1 SGHRS and CDR2 YFSETQ come from the germline V gene. The CDR3 is 14 amino acids. The CDR3 sequence is CASSPDRGEETQYF. As DNA, the CDR3 is TGCGCCAGCAGCCCCGACAGGGGAGAGGAGACCCAGTACTTC.

The CDR3 region has the DNA TGCGCCAGCAGCCAAGGTCCGCAGGACGCGGGTGGCTACACCTTC. The encoded protein is CASSQGPQDAGGYTF. The V and J genes are TRBV4-1 and TRBJ1-2; D is undetermined. CDR3 length: 15 residues. CDR1 is MGHRA, CDR2 YSYEKL, per germline. Trimming removed 1 base at V and 7 bases at J, with 16 bases between.

The CDR3 DNA reads as TGCAGCGTTAGGACGAACATCAACACTGAAGCTTTCTTT. As protein: CSVRTNINTEAFF. This chain joins TRBV29-1 and TRBJ1-1; D not resolved. Trimming pared 5 bases from V and 2 bases from J, leaving 12 bases between. The CDR3 is 13 amino acids. Per the germline V gene, CDR1 is SQVTM and CDR2 is ANQGSEA. Full variable domain (rest looked up from reference TRBV29-1 and TRBJ1-1): SAVISQKPSRDICQRGTSLTIQCQVDSQVTMMFWYRQQPGQSLTLIATANQGSEATYESGFVIDKFPISRPNLTFSTLTVSNMSPEDSSIYLCSVRTNINTEAFFGQGTRLTVV.

This clone was detected once. The genes are TRBV5-1 and TRBJ2-7; D might be TRBD2 (5 bases). Germline V CDR1 and CDR2: SGHRS, YFSETQ. The V and J ends lost 2 bases and 7 bases respectively, with 19 bases between them. This CDR3 region has 15 residues. The CDR3 coding sequence is TGCGCCAGCAGCTTTAGTAAACGGGGATCAGAAGAGCAGTACTTC. Amino acids: CASSFSKRGSEEQYF.

This clone has just a few counts. The rearrangement joins TRBV9 to TRBJ2-5, with D possibly called TRBD1 or TRBD2 (6 bases each). Germline V gene lookup returns CDR1 SGDLS and CDR2 YYNGEE. V was trimmed by 0 bases and J by 5 bases, leaving 17 bases between them. This CDR3 is 16 amino acids long. CDR3 nucleotide sequence: TGTGCCAGCAGCGTAGGGAGTTCGGGGGCGGAGGAGACCCAGTACTTC. It encodes CASSVGSSGAEETQYF.

The rearrangement joins TRBV28 to TRBJ2-3; D gene uncertain. Germline V gene sequence: CDR1 MDHEN, CDR2 SYDVKM. V lost 6 bases to trimming and J lost 0 bases, with 25 bases between them. The CDR3 is 19 amino acids. CDR3 sequence reads: CASSKGKLRPVSSTDTQYF. The CDR3 coding sequence is TGTGCCAGCAGCAAAGGGAAACTACGCCCGGTCAGTAGCACAGATACGCAGTATTTT.

The chain is built from TRBV5-6 and TRBJ1-1; 8 bases map to TRBD1. After removal of 5 bases from V and 4 bases from J, the junction contained 13 bases not matched to a gene. The CDR3 is 16 amino acids. Germline V gives CDR1 SGHDT, CDR2 YYEEEE. CDR3 DNA sequence: TGTGCCAGCAGTCCCGACAGGGGTATCTTGGGCACTGAAGCTTTCTTT. Translated, it gives CASSPDRGILGTEAFF.

This clone came up a few times. The rearrangement uses TRBV5-1 and TRBJ2-2, with D tentatively TRBD1 (5 bases). The CDR3 consists of 14 residues. The germline V and J ends were trimmed by 4 bases and 3 bases, with 10 bases remaining between them. CDR1 and CDR2 (germline): SGHRS, YFSETQ. CDR3 in DNA: TGCGCCAGCAGCCCGGCAGGGCACACCGGGGAGCTGTTTTTT. This translates into CASSPAGHTGELFF.

About this clone itself: One end of the junction fails to match germline, which may point to a read error. V and J are TRBV28 and TRBJ1-2; D is perhaps TRBD1 (6 bases). The CDR3 runs to 13 residues. Germline V gene lookup returns CDR1 MDHEN and CDR2 SYDVKM. The CDR3 DNA sequence: TGTGCCAGCAGTCCTAGACAGGTCTATGGCCACACCTTC. It is translated as CASSPRQVYGHTF.

This clone appeared a few times. The chain links TRBV23-1 to TRBJ1-6, with TRBD1 matching 8 bases. TRBV23-1 is an ORF, with its function uncertain. The CDR3 contains 14 residues. The trim removed 0 bases at V and 11 bases at J, leaving 3 bases unmatched. CDR3 coding DNA: TGCGCCAGCAGTCAATCCCAGGGGGCGACACCCCTCCACTTT. Translating it yields CASSQSQGATPLHF.

The genes are TRBV6-6 and TRBJ1-1; maybe TRBD1 (5 bases). From germline, CDR1 is MNHNY and CDR2 SVGAGI (reference sequence). Trimming removed 0 bases from V and 1 base from J, with 9 bases in between. There are 15 residues in the CDR3. The CDR3 here is CASSYSRTGNTEAFF. The CDR3 coding sequence is TGTGCCAGCAGTTACTCGAGAACAGGGAACACTGAAGCTTTCTTT.

The chain joins TRBV5-7 to TRBJ1-5; TRBD1 aligns across 7 bases. TRBV5-7 counts as an open reading frame of uncertain function. The CDR3 loop spans 17 amino acids. The junction had 11 bases not matched to a gene; V was cut back by 3 bases and J by 2 bases. CDR3 nucleotides: TGTGCCAGCAGCTCAACGTCAGGGGGTTTAGGCAATCAGCCCCAGCATTTT. Protein product: CASSSTSGGLGNQPQHF.

The genes are TRBV29-1 and TRBJ1-2; no reliable D call. This CDR3 is built from 15 residues. Germline V gene data show CDR1 as SQVTM and CDR2 as ANQGSEA. Between the trimmed V and J ends, which lost 3 bases and 6 bases, there was a span of 20 bases. The chain's CDR3 is CSVDRRSIWRDGYTF. In DNA, the CDR3 is TGCAGCGTTGATCGCAGGTCAATTTGGAGAGATGGCTACACCTTC.

The rearrangement joins TRBV18 to TRBJ2-3; D may be TRBD2 (6 bases). Germline lookup yields CDR1 KGHSH and CDR2 LQKENI. V was trimmed by 4 bases and J by 4 bases, leaving 12 bases between them. The length of the CDR3 is 14 residues. DNA for the CDR3: TGTGCCAGCTCACTTACGCGGGGTTCAGATACGCAGTATTTT. Amino acid sequence: CASSLTRGSDTQYF.

The chain combines TRBV4-2 with TRBJ2-6, with D possibly TRBD1 on 6 matching bases. V was cut by 0 bases and J by 0 bases, with 15 bases left in between. In germline, CDR1 is LGHNA, CDR2 YNFKEQ. The CDR3 sequence is 19 residues long. The CDR3, as DNA: TGTGCCAGCAGCCAAGAGGACAGATTATTCAGCTCTGGGGCCAACGTCCTGACTTTC. Translating gives CASSQEDRLFSSGANVLTF.

The CDR3 spells CASSLWTGGDGYTF. The CDR3 DNA sequence: TGTGCCAGCAGCCTCTGGACAGGGGGGGATGGCTACACCTTC. V gene TRBV7-9 combines with J gene TRBJ1-2; 10 bases map to TRBD1. CDR3 length equals 14 residues. Germline CDR1 and CDR2: SEHNR and FQNEAQ (reference sequence). J lost 6 bases, V lost 5 bases, and 6 bases had no gene match.

This chain connects TRBV30 to TRBJ2-7; 9 nucleotides line up with TRBD2. The trim removed 3 bases at V and 6 bases at J, leaving 12 bases unmatched. The CDR3 covers 15 residues. Germline CDR1 and CDR2: GTSNPN and SVGIG (reference sequence). This CDR3 reads CAWSRNSGGLVEQYF. In nucleotides, the CDR3 is TGTGCCTGGAGCCGCAATAGCGGGGGTCTCGTCGAGCAGTACTTC.

The chain employs TRBV10-3 and TRBJ2-2, with TRBD1 identical over 10 bases. The V and J ends lost 0 bases and 5 bases, in that order; junction bases with no gene match: 6. Germline-derived CDR1 and CDR2 are ENHRY and SYGVKD. CDR3 length: 17 amino acids. CDR3 loop: CAISESGKDRGTGELFF. Here the CDR3 DNA reads TGTGCCATCAGTGAGTCGGGAAAGGACAGGGGGACCGGGGAGCTGTTTTTT.

The rearrangement uses TRBV5-8 and TRBJ2-2; a weak D match, TRBD2 (5 bases). CDR1 and CDR2 (germline): SGHTS, YDEGEE. This CDR3 comprises 16 residues. V lost 1 base, J lost 1 base, and 11 bases lay in between. The CDR3 bases are TGTGCCAGCAGCTTGTTGGTGGGAGTGAACACCGGGGAGCTGTTTTTT. Translating gives CASSLLVGVNTGELFF.